This T cell receptor (beta chain) was recovered during a study of T-cell reconstitution after alpha-beta-depleted transplantation in children. Whole-study results and caveats: As was reported, about two months after transplant, alpha-beta T cells came from several hundred expanded graft clones.

With 0 bases removed from V and 0 bases from J, the gap between germline ends came to 10 bases. Per the germline V gene, CDR1 is SQVTM and CDR2 is ANQGSEA. This CDR3 has 15 amino acids. It was with unique molecular identifiers that the TCRbeta library was prepared. From the PCR reads, TCRdb called clonotypes with MiXCR, one entry per CDR3 protein. The table includes some 450,000 distinct CDR3 sequences, over 40% detected once. Points on this clonotype: Antigen unknown.

The sample in question was PBMCs, obtained before TCRalphabeta/CD19-depleted stem cell transplant. The chain employs TRBV29-1 and TRBJ2-3; TRBD2 might be the D (6 bases). This clonotype was obtained from a girl aged 2 to 9 with aplastic anemia, due to receive a stem cell transplant. The CDR3 nucleotides are TGCAGCGTTGAAGATCGCGCGGGAAGCACAGATACGCAGTATTTT. It codes for CSVEDRAGSTDTQYF.